This entry features one T cell receptor beta chain sequence. The sample belongs to a study of T cell responses to AZD1222 COVID-19 vaccine. After removal of 5 bases from V and 10 bases from J, the junction contained 13 bases not matched to a gene. Germline CDR1 reads SGHVS; CDR2 reads FNYEAQ. The CDR3 spans 14 residues. Profiling relied on immunoSEQ multiplex PCR, and the TCRdb table lists in-frame clones only, not all of them. Altogether roughly 110,000 clones are present, roughly 91% being singletons, with the ten largest covering around 8%. The clonotype was recovered from an adult who received the AZD1222 COVID-19 vaccine. The V gene is TRBV7-6, the J gene TRBJ1-1; 7 bases align to TRBD1. The sequenced sample was peripheral blood, obtained 28 days after the second AZD1222 dose. The CDR3 loop reads CASSLGTAGVGAFF. CDR3 nucleotide sequence: TGTGCCAGCAGCCTAGGGACAGCAGGCGTGGGAGCTTTCTTT.